This T cell receptor beta chain was obtained from a study of shared clonotypes between healthy human individuals. Naive CD8 cells, CD45RO-negative and positively selected for CCR7, excluded terminally differentiated effector memory CD45RA+ cells. Trimming took off 7 bases at V and 4 bases at J, with 7 bases between the two ends. The CDR3 has 11 residues. In germline, CDR1 is MNHEY, CDR2 SVGAGI. Sequencing was performed with immunoSEQ multiplex PCR; in TCRdb, only in-frame clones are kept and a portion is missing. The sample yields a few hundred thousand clones, about 95% seen once. This clone was recorded only once.

This rearrangement joins TRBV6-5 to TRBJ2-5; TRBD1 is a possible D gene (5 bases). Input material: naive CD8+ T cells sorted from blood. This clonotype originated in a woman in her 30s in good health. The CDR3, as DNA: TGTGCCAGCACAACAGGAGAGACCCAGTACTTC. This codes for CASTTGETQYF.